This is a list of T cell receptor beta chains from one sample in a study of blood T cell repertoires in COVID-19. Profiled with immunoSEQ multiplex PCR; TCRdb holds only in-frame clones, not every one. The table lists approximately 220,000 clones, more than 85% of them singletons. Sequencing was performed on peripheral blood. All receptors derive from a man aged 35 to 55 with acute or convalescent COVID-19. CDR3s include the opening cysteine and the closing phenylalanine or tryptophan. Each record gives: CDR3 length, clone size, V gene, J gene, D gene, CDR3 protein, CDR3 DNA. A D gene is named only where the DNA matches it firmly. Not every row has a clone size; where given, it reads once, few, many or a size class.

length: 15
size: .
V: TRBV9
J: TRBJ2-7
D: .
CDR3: CASSLGQVGRYEQYF
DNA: TGTGCCAGCAGCCTGGGACAAGTGGGCCGCTACGAGCAGTACTTC

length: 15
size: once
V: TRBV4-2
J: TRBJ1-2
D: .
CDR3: CASSQDRAGDYGYTF
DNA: TGTGCCAGCAGCCAAGATCGGGCAGGGGACTATGGCTACACCTTC

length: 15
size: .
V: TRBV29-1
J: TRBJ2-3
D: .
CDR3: CSVEEGAGATDTQYF
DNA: TGCAGCGTTGAAGAGGGGGCGGGGGCCACAGATACGCAGTATTTT

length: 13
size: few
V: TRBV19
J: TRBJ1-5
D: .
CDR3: CASSMQVVQPQHF
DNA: TGTGCCAGTAGTATGCAGGTAGTTCAGCCCCAGCATTTT

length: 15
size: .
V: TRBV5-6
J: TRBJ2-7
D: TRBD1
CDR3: CASMTLTGTGAEQYF
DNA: TGTGCCAGCATGACCCTGACCGGGACAGGGGCCGAGCAGTACTTC

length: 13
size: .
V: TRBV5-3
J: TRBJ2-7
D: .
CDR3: CARSLGRVYEQYF
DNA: TGTGCCAGAAGTCTTGGGAGAGTCTACGAGCAGTACTTC

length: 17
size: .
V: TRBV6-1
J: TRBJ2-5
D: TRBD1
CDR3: CASSEHRGQGIWETQYF
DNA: TGTGCCAGCAGTGAACATAGGGGACAGGGCATCTGGGAGACCCAGTACTTC

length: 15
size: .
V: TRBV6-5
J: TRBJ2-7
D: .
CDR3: CASTQGSTGSYEQYF
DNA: TGTGCCAGCACCCAGGGGTCAACAGGCTCCTACGAGCAGTACTTC

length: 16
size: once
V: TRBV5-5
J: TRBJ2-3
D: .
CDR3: CASSLVWQGYTDTQYF
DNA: TGTGCCAGCAGCTTGGTGTGGCAGGGTTACACAGATACGCAGTATTTT

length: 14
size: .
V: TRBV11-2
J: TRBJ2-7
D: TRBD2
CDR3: CASSLGAGIYEQYF
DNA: TGTGCCAGCAGCTTAGGAGCGGGGATTTACGAGCAGTACTTC

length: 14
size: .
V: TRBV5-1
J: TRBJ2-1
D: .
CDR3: CASYPASNYNEQFF
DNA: TGCGCCAGCTACCCCGCTAGCAATTACAATGAGCAGTTCTTC

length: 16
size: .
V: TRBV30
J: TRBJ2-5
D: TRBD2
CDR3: CAWSGKSGLAGETQYF
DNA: TGTGCCTGGAGTGGTAAATCGGGACTAGCCGGAGAGACCCAGTACTTC

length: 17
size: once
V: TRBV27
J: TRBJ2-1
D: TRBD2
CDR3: CASSFLQTSGSAYEQFF
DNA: TGTGCCAGCAGTTTCCTTCAAACTAGCGGGAGTGCGTATGAGCAGTTCTTC

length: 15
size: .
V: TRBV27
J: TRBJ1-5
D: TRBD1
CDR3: CASSEDRGSNQPQHF
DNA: TGTGCCAGCAGCGAAGACAGGGGAAGCAATCAGCCCCAGCATTTT

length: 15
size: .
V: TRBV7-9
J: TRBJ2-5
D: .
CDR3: CASSLVRGGQETQYF
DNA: TGTGCCAGCAGCTTAGTGAGAGGGGGCCAAGAGACCCAGTACTTC

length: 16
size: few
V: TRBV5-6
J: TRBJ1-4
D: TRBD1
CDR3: CASSFTGGNTIEKLFF
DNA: TGTGCCAGCAGCTTCACAGGGGGAAATACAATTGAAAAACTGTTTTTT

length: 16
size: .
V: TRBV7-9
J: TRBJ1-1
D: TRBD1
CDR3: CASSPLLTGNEFEAFF
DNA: TGTGCCAGCAGCCCGCTCTTGACAGGGAATGAGTTTGAAGCTTTCTTT

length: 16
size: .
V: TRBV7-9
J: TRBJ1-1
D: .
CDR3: CASSLADGGMNTEAFF
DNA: TGTGCCAGCAGCTTAGCCGATGGCGGAATGAACACTGAAGCTTTCTTT

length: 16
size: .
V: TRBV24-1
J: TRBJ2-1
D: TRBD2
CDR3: CATSAQPGLGGNEQFF
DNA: TGTGCCACCAGTGCCCAACCGGGACTAGGGGGCAATGAGCAGTTCTTC

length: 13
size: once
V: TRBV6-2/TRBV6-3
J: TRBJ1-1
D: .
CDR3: CASSFTGTTQAFF
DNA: TGTGCCAGCAGTTTTACAGGAACTACTCAAGCTTTCTTT

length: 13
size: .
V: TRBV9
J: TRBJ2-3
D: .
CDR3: CASSERTADTQYF
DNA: TGTGCCAGCAGTGAGAGAACCGCAGATACGCAGTATTTT

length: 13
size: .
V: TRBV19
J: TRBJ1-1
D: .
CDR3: CASSIDTNTEAFF
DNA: TGTGCCAGTAGTATAGATACAAACACTGAAGCTTTCTTT

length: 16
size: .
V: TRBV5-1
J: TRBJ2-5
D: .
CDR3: CASSPPISGQQETQYF
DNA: TGCGCCAGCAGCCCCCCGATTTCGGGACAACAAGAGACCCAGTACTTC

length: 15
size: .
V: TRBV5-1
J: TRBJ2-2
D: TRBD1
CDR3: CASSPGQGMTGELFF
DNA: TGCGCCAGCAGCCCCGGACAGGGTATGACCGGGGAGCTGTTTTTT

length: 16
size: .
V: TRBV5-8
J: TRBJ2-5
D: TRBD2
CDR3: CASSLGGAAAGETQYF
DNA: TGTGCCAGCAGCTTGGGTGGAGCCGCAGCGGGGGAGACCCAGTACTTC

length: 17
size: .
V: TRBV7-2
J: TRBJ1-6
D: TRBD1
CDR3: CASSLQTGTVYNSPLHF
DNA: TGTGCCAGCAGCTTGCAGACAGGGACAGTCTATAATTCACCCCTCCACTTT

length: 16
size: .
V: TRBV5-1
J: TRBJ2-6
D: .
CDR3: CASSLQVSSGANVLTF
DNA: TGCGCCAGCAGCTTACAGGTTTCCTCTGGGGCCAACGTCCTGACTTTC

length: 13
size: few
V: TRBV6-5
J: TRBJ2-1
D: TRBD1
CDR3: CASSLTGGNEQFF
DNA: TGTGCCAGCAGTTTAACAGGGGGCAATGAGCAGTTCTTC

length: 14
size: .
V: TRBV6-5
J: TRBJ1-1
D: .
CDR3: CASSLDREGTEAFF
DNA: TGTGCCAGCAGCCTAGACCGGGAGGGCACTGAAGCTTTCTTT

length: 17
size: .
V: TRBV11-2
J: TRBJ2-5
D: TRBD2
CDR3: CASSLGGLAGDKRTQYF
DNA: TGTGCCAGCAGCTTAGGCGGACTAGCGGGGGATAAGAGGACCCAGTACTTC

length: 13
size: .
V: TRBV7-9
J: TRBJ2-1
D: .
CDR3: CASSTGGGNEQFF
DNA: TGTGCCAGCAGCACCGGGGGAGGAAATGAGCAGTTCTTC

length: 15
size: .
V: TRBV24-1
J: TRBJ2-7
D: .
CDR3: CATSALDGSFYEQYF
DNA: TGTGCCACCAGTGCCCTAGACGGCAGCTTCTACGAGCAGTACTTC

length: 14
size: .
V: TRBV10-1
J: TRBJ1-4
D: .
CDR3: CASSESTSGEKLFF
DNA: TGCGCCAGCAGTGAGTCAACCTCGGGTGAAAAACTGTTTTTT

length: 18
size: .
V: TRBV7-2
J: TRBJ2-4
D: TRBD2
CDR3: CASSPPRLLATDKNIQYF
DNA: TGTGCCAGCAGCCCCCCCCGACTACTAGCGACTGACAAAAACATTCAGTACTTC

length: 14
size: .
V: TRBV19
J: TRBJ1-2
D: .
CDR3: CASSIVAGGDGYTF
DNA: TGTGCCAGTAGTATAGTAGCGGGCGGGGATGGCTACACCTTC

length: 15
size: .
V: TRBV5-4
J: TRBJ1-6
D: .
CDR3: CASSDRTGVGSPLHF
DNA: TGTGCCAGCAGCGACCGGACGGGAGTGGGGTCACCCCTCCACTTT

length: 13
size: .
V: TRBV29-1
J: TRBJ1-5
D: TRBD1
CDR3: CSVETGGGEPQHF
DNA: TGCAGCGTCGAAACAGGGGGCGGGGAGCCCCAGCATTTT

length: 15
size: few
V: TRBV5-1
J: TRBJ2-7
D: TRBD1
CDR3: CASSSTGTGSYEQYF
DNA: TGCGCCAGCAGCTCCACCGGGACAGGCTCCTACGAGCAGTACTTC

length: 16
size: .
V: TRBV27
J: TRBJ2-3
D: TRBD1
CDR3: CASRLNTGQVTDTQYF
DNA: TGTGCCAGCAGACTCAATACGGGACAGGTAACAGATACGCAGTATTTT

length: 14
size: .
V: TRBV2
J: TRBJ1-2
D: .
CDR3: CASSLETETYGYTF
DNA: TGTGCCAGCAGCCTCGAGACAGAGACCTATGGCTACACCTTC

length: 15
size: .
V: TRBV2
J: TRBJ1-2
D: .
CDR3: CASSEAGGQSWGYTF
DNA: TGTGCCAGCAGTGAAGCCGGGGGGCAGTCGTGGGGCTACACCTTC

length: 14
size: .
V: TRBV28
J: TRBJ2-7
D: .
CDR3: CASSFTDSSYEQYF
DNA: TGTGCCAGCAGTTTCACCGACAGCTCCTACGAGCAGTACTTC

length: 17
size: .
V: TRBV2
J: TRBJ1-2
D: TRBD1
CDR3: CASSEEFGTGYDYGYTF
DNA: TGTGCCAGCAGTGAAGAGTTCGGGACAGGGTATGACTATGGCTACACCTTC

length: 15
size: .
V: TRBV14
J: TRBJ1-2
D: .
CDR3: CASSRNTGPGYGYTF
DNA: TGTGCCAGCAGCCGGAATACAGGGCCGGGCTATGGCTACACCTTC

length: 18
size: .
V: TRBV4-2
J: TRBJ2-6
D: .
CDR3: CASSQGDSVSSGANVLTF
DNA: TGTGCCAGCAGCCAGGGTGACAGCGTCAGCTCTGGGGCCAACGTCCTGACTTTC

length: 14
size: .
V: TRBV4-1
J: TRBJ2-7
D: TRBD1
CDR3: CASSQGQGLYEQYF
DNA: TGCGCCAGCAGCCAAGGACAGGGGCTATACGAGCAGTACTTC

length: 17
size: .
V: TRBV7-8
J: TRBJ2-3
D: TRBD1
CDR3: CASSHRTGESRTDTQYF
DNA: TGTGCCAGCAGCCATAGAACAGGGGAGTCCCGCACAGATACGCAGTATTTT